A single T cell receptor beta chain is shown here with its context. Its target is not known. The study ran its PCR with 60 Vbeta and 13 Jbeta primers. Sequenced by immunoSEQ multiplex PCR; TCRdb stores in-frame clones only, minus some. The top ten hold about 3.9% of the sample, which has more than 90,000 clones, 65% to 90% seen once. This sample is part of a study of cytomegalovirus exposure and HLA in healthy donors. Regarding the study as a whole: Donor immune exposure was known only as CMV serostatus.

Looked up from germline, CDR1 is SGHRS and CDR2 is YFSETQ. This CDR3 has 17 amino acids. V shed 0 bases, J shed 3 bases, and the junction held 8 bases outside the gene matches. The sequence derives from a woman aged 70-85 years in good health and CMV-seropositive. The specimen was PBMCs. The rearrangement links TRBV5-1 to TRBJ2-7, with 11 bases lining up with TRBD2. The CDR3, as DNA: TGCGCCAGCAGCTTGGTTTCTAGCGGGAGGTCAGGCTACGAGCAGTACTTC. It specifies CASSLVSSGRSGYEQYF.